The entry that follows covers one TCR beta chain sequence. V trimming: 5 bases; J trimming: 1 base; junction bases outside the gene matches: 10. The CDR3 contains 16 residues. Germline CDR1 and CDR2: KGHSH and LQKENI. This entry belongs to a study of blood T cell repertoires in COVID-19. Looking at the study overall: Samples representing acute and convalescent COVID-19 were sourced from the United States, Italy and Spain.

Clones were read by immunoSEQ multiplex PCR, and TCRdb kept only the in-frame ones, dropping some. The sample lists 200,000 or so clones; about 82% were seen once. This receptor was taken from a woman in her thirties with acute or convalescent COVID-19. The sample was peripheral blood. The chain joins TRBV18 to TRBJ1-2; 7 bases are a match to TRBD1. The CDR3 protein is CASSTIAGTDNYGYTF. CDR3 nucleotides: TGTGCCAGCTCAACGATCGCCGGGACAGATAACTATGGCTACACCTTC. Full variable domain (outside the CDR3, taken from reference TRBV18 and TRBJ1-2): NAGVMQNPRHLVRRRGQEARLRCSPMKGHSHVYWYRQLPEEGLKFMVYLQKENIIDESGMPKERFSAEFPKEGPSILRIQQVVRGDSAAYFCASSTIAGTDNYGYTFGSGTRLTVV.